This T cell receptor beta chain was captured by sequencing in a study of spatial heterogeneity in lung cancer. Background on the study: Detection consistently captured more beta-chain sequences than alpha-chain sequences. An average of more than ten raw reads was observed per unique TCR and UMI combination.

Findings and caveats of the study: Intratumoral expanded alpha and beta TCR counts were found to track tumor mutation counts.

TCRdb recomputed calls from the 5' RACE reads with MiXCR, one row per CDR3 protein. The repertoire has some 6,900 distinct CDR3 sequences, over 10% of them found once; the top ten carry about a fifth. A remark on this clonotype: What it recognizes is unknown. A library made for alpha chains picked up this beta chain off target, so its size means little.

As for time point: sample taken at primary tumor resection. Unsorted samples of tumor, nontumor lung or frozen PBMC had their whole RNA sequenced. Trimming at V came to 2 bases and at J to 3 bases, leaving 4 bases not matched to a gene. CDR3 length: 15 amino acids. CDR1 is SGHTA and CDR2 is FQGNSA in the germline V gene. This TCR was recovered from a male donor with early-stage non-small cell lung cancer. The specimen comprised lung tumor tissue, sampled at surgery. The chain combines TRBV7-2 with TRBJ2-7, with TRBD1 identical over 10 bases. The CDR3 DNA reads TGTGCCAGCAGCTTAAAGGGACAGGGGTTCTACGAGCAGTACTTC. It codes for CASSLKGQGFYEQYF.